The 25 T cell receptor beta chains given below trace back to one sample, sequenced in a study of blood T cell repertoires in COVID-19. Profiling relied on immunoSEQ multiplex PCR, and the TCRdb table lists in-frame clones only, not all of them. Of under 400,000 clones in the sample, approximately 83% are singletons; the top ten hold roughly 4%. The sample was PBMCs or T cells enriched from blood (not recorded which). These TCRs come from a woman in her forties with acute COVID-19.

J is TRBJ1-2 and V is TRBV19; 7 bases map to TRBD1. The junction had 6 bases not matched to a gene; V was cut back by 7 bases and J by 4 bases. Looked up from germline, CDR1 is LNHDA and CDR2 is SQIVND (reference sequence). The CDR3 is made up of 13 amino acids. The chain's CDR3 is CASTDRDFYGYTF. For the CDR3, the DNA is TGTGCCAGTACAGACAGGGATTTCTATGGCTACACCTTC.

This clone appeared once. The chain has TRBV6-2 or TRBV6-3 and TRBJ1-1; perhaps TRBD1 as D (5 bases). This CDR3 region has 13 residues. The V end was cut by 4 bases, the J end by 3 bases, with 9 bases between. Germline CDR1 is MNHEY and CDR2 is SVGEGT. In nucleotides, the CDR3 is TGTGCCAGCAGTTTGACAGCGTACACTGAAGCTTTCTTT. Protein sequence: CASSLTAYTEAFF.

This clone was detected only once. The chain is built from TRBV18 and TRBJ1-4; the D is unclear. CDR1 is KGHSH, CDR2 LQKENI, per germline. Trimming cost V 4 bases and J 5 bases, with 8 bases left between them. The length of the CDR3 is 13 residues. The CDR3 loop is CASSRSMNEKLFF. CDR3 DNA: TGTGCCAGCTCACGGAGCATGAATGAAAAACTGTTTTTT.

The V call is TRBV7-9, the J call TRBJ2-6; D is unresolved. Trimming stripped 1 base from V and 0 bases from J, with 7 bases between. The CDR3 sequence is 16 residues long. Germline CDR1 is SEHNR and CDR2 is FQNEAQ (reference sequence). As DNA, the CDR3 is TGTGCCAGCAGCTTAGTACAACCCTCTGGGGCCAACGTCCTGACTTTC. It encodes CASSLVQPSGANVLTF. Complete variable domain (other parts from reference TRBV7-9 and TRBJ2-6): DTGVSQNPRHKITKRGQNVTFRCDPISEHNRLYWYRQTLGQGPEFLTYFQNEAQLEKSRLLSDRFSAERPKGSFSTLEIQRTEQGDSAMYLCASSLVQPSGANVLTFGAGSRLTVL.

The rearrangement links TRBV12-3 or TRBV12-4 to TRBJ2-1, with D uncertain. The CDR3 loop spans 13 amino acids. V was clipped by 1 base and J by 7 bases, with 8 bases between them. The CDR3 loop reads CASSLGLVNEQFF. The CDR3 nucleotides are TGTGCCAGCAGTTTAGGATTAGTGAATGAGCAGTTCTTC.

DNA of the CDR3: TGTGCCAGCAGTTTAGGCTGGGAGACCGGGGAGCTGTTTTTT. Amino acid sequence: CASSLGWETGELFF. The chain couples TRBV27 to TRBJ2-2, with D maybe TRBD2 (5 bases). The CDR3 length is 14 residues. The V gene lost 2 bases and the J gene lost 5 bases, with 9 bases spanning the gap. Germline CDR1 MNHEY, CDR2 SMNVEV (reference sequence).

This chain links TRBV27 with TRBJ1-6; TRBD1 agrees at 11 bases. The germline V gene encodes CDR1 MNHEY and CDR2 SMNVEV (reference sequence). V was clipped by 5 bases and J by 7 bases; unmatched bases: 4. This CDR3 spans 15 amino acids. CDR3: CASSGGTGGNSPLHF. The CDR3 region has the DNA TGTGCCAGCAGTGGGGGGACAGGGGGAAATTCACCCCTCCACTTT.

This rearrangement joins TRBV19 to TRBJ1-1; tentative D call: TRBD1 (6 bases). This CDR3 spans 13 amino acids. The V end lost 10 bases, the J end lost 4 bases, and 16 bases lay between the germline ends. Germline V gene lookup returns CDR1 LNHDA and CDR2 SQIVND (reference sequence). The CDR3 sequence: CATSRGKGTEAFF. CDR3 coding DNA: TGTGCCACCTCCAGGGGAAAGGGCACTGAAGCTTTCTTT.

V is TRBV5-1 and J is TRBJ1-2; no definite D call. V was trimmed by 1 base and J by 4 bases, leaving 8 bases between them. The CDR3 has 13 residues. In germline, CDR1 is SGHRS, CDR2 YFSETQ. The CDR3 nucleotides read TGCGCCAGCAGCTTGTGGGAGGCCTATGGCTACACCTTC. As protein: CASSLWEAYGYTF.

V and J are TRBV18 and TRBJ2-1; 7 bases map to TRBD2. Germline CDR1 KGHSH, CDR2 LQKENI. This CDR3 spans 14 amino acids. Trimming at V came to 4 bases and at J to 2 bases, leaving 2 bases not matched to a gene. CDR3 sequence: CASSRGSTYNEQFF. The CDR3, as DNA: TGTGCCAGCTCACGCGGGAGCACCTACAATGAGCAGTTCTTC.

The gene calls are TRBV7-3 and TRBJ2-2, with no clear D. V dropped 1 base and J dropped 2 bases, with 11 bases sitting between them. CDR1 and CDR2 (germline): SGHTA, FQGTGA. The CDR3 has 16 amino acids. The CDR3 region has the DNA TGTGCCAGCAGCTTAAACAGTGCCGGAAACACCGGGGAGCTGTTTTTT. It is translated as CASSLNSAGNTGELFF. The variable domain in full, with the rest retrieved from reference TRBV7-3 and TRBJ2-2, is GAGVSQTPSNKVTEKGKYVELRCDPISGHTALYWYRQSLGQGPEFLIYFQGTGAADDSGLPNDRFFAVRPEGSVSTLKIQRTERGDSAVYLCASSLNSAGNTGELFFGEGSRLTVL.

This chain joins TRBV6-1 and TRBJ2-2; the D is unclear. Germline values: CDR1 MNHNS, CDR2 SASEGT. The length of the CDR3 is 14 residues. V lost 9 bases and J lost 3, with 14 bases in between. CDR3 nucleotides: TGTGCCAGTGAGTCTGTGCTTTACACCGGGGAGCTGTTTTTT. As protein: CASESVLYTGELFF.

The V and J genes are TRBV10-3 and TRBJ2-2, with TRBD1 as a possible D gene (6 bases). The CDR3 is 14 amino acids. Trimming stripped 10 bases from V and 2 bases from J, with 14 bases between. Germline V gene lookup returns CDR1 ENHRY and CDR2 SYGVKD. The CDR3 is CATRDTQNTGELFF. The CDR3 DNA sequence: TGTGCCACCCGGGACACTCAAAACACCGGGGAGCTGTTTTTT.

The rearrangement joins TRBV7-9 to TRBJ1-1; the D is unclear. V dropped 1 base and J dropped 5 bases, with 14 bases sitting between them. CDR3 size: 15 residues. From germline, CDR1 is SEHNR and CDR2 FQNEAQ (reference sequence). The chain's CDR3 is CASSLGGARTTEAFF. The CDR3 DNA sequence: TGTGCCAGCAGCTTAGGCGGAGCTAGAACAACTGAAGCTTTCTTT.

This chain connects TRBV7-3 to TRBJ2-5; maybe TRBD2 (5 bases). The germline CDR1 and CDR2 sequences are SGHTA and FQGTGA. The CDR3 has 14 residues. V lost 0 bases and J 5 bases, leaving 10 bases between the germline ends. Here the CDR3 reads CASSLTGWEETQYF. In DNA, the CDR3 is TGTGCCAGCAGCTTAACAGGGTGGGAGGAGACCCAGTACTTC.

In nucleotides, the CDR3 is TGTGCCAGCAGATCGACAGGGGTGAACACCGGGGAGCTGTTTTTT. Its protein product is CASRSTGVNTGELFF. The V and J genes are TRBV6-6 and TRBJ2-2; TRBD1 matches 8 bases. The germline CDR1 and CDR2 sequences are MNHNY and SVGAGI (reference sequence). This CDR3 has 15 amino acids. V was pared by 6 bases and J by 1 base, with 4 bases of the junction left unmatched.

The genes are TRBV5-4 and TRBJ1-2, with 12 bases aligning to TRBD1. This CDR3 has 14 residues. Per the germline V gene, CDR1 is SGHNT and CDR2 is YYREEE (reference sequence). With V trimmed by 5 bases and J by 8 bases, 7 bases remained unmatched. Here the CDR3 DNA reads TGTGCCAGCAGGATGGGACAGGGGGCGCGGGGCTACACCTTC. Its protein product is CASRMGQGARGYTF.

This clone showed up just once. CDR3 DNA: TGTGCCAGCAGCTATACTAGTTCCGTCGGGGAGCTGTTTTTT. Translated: CASSYTSSVGELFF. The J gene is TRBJ2-2, the V gene TRBV3-1 (or the pseudogene TRBV3-2), with a tentative D call TRBD2 (5 bases). Trimming shortened V by 5 bases and J by 7 bases, and 14 bases separated the two germline ends. The CDR3 length is 14 residues. CDR1 LGHDT and CDR2 YNNKEL come from the germline V gene (reference sequence).

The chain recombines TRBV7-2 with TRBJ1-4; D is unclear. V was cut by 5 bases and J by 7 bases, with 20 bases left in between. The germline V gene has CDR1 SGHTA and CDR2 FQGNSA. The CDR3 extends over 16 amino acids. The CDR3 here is CASSQETRPRGEKLFF. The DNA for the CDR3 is TGTGCCAGCAGCCAGGAAACGAGGCCCCGGGGTGAAAAACTGTTTTTT.

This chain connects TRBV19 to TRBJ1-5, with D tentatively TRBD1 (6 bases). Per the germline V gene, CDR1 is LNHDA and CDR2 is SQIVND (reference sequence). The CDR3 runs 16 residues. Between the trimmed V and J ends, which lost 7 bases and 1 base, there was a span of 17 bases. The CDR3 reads CASTPRGGKSNQPQHF. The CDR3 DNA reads TGTGCCAGTACCCCTAGGGGGGGCAAGAGCAATCAGCCCCAGCATTTT.

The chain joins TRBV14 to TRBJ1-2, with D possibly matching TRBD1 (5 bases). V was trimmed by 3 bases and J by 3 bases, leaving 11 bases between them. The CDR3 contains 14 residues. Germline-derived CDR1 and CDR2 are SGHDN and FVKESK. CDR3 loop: CASSQQGLDYGYTF. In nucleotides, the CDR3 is TGTGCCAGCAGCCAGCAGGGACTTGACTATGGCTACACCTTC.

CDR3 loop: CASSLVLSGGNSPLHF. CDR3 coding DNA: TGTGCCAGCAGCTTGGTGCTCTCAGGGGGCAATTCACCCCTCCACTTT. V usage is TRBV5-8 and J usage is TRBJ1-6; TRBD1 aligns across 8 bases. Trimming took 0 bases from V and 7 from J; bases not matched to a gene: 6. CDR1 and CDR2 from the germline V gene are SGHTS and YDEGEE. The CDR3 totals 16 residues. Combining the CDR3 with reference TRBV5-8 and TRBJ1-6 gives the whole variable domain EAGVTQSPTHLIKTRGQQATLRCSPISGHTSVYWYQQALGLGLQFLLWYDEGEERNRGNFPPRFSGRQFPNYSSELNVNALELEDSALYLCASSLVLSGGNSPLHFGNGTRLTVT.

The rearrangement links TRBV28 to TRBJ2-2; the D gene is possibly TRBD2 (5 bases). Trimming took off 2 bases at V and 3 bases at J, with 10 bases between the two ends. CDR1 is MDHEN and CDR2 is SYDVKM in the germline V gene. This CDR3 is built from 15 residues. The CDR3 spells CASSLMRVDTGELFF. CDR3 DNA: TGTGCCAGCAGTTTAATGAGGGTGGACACCGGGGAGCTGTTTTTT.

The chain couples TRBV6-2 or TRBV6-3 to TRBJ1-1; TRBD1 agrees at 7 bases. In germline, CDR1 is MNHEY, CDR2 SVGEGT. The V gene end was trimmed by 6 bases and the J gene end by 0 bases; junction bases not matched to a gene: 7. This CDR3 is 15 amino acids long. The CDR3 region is CASSPDDRVNTEAFF. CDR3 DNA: TGTGCCAGCAGCCCTGATGACAGGGTGAACACTGAAGCTTTCTTT.

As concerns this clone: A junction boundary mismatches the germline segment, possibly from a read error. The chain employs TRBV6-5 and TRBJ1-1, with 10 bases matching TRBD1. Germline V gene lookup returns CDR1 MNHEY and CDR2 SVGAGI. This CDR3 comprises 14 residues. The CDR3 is CASNYRDRGTEAFF. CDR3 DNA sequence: TGTGCCAGCAATTACCGGGACAGGGGTACTGAAGCTTTCTTT.